These T cell receptor beta chains were read from a single sample in a study of T-cell reconstitution after alpha-beta-depleted transplantation in children. TCRdb reanalysed the PCR reads using MiXCR and keeps one entry per CDR3 protein. Of 200,000 or so distinct CDR3 sequences in the sample, 6.3% were seen once. The sample was PBMCs, taken before TCRalphabeta/CD19-depleted stem cell transplant. The receptors derive from a girl less than two years old with combined immunodeficiency, due to receive a stem cell transplant. Each CDR3 is given without its conserved first and last residue.

j_gene: TRBJ2-5
v_gene: TRBV29-1
CDR3aa: SVEAHRTGRLETQY

j_gene: TRBJ2-1
v_gene: TRBV12-3/TRBV12-4
CDR3aa: AISYTLLGGGAFYNEQF

j_gene: TRBJ1-2
v_gene: TRBV3-1
CDR3aa: ASSQDRANYGYT

j_gene: TRBJ2-7
v_gene: TRBV12-3/TRBV12-4
CDR3aa: ASSTGGILYEQY

j_gene: TRBJ2-1
v_gene: TRBV4-3
CDR3aa: ASSQQPVNEQF

j_gene: TRBJ2-7
v_gene: TRBV5-4
CDR3aa: ASSLRGKAHEQY

j_gene: TRBJ2-4
v_gene: TRBV20-1
CDR3aa: SAREGDRVLAKNIQY

j_gene: TRBJ2-1
v_gene: TRBV24-1
CDR3aa: ATSGYNEQF

j_gene: TRBJ2-7
v_gene: TRBV21-1
CDR3aa: ASSNTSGHYEQY

j_gene: TRBJ2-6
v_gene: TRBV5-8
CDR3aa: ASSPVGANVLT

j_gene: TRBJ2-6
v_gene: TRBV5-5
CDR3aa: ASSPGLAISGANVLT

j_gene: TRBJ2-1
v_gene: TRBV2
CDR3aa: ASTGALAGAYNEQF

j_gene: TRBJ2-2
v_gene: TRBV5-5
CDR3aa: ASSPPYRGRATGELF

j_gene: TRBJ2-2
v_gene: TRBV5-1
CDR3aa: ASSLNTNTGELF

j_gene: TRBJ2-3
v_gene: TRBV2
CDR3aa: ASCRLDPADTQY

j_gene: TRBJ2-2
v_gene: TRBV6-1
CDR3aa: ASSKLSGVNTGELF

j_gene: TRBJ2-1
v_gene: TRBV28
CDR3aa: ASSDPGLAGGPNNEQF

j_gene: TRBJ1-6
v_gene: TRBV7-3
CDR3aa: ASSSGTGMAPLH

j_gene: TRBJ2-1
v_gene: TRBV27
CDR3aa: ASQSHTGIRSYNEQF

j_gene: TRBJ2-5
v_gene: TRBV12-3/TRBV12-4
CDR3aa: ASSFGTAQETQY

j_gene: TRBJ2-3
v_gene: TRBV7-2
CDR3aa: ASGTSGPMDTQY

j_gene: TRBJ1-4
v_gene: TRBV20-1
CDR3aa: SAERGRVDEKLF

j_gene: TRBJ2-1
v_gene: TRBV20-1
CDR3aa: SAGAHSPNEQF

j_gene: TRBJ2-5
v_gene: TRBV7-2
CDR3aa: ASSLAVLAPRLAQY

j_gene: TRBJ1-1
v_gene: TRBV7-9
CDR3aa: ASSFSDRENTEAF

j_gene: TRBJ2-1
v_gene: TRBV9
CDR3aa: ASSIRAGPDNEQF

j_gene: TRBJ2-7
v_gene: TRBV21-1
CDR3aa: ASSNLGLDRTHSYEQY

j_gene: TRBJ2-5
v_gene: TRBV29-1
CDR3aa: SVASSGAQIPQY

j_gene: TRBJ2-2
v_gene: TRBV6-5
CDR3aa: ASSYGTGELF

j_gene: TRBJ2-7
v_gene: TRBV7-6
CDR3aa: ASSLFEGQGARNEQY

j_gene: TRBJ2-3
v_gene: TRBV7-2
CDR3aa: ASSPSLAGNTDTQY

j_gene: TRBJ2-5
v_gene: TRBV4-1
CDR3aa: ASSLLASGPQETQY

j_gene: TRBJ1-2
v_gene: TRBV6-4
CDR3aa: ASSDRLGGPLYGYT

j_gene: TRBJ2-3
v_gene: TRBV12-5
CDR3aa: ASGLVLSGTSGGSSTDTQY

j_gene: TRBJ2-1
v_gene: TRBV4-1
CDR3aa: ASSQTGLLLYNEQF

j_gene: TRBJ2-3
v_gene: TRBV27
CDR3aa: ASRILAGGYTDTQY

j_gene: TRBJ1-1
v_gene: TRBV29-1
CDR3aa: SVLRSMNTEAF

j_gene: TRBJ2-1
v_gene: TRBV7-9
CDR3aa: ASSRSWGGRYNEQF

j_gene: TRBJ2-1
v_gene: TRBV9
CDR3aa: ASSVARDRMDNEQF

j_gene: TRBJ2-7
v_gene: TRBV20-1
CDR3aa: SARETGVSYEQY

j_gene: TRBJ2-1
v_gene: TRBV9
CDR3aa: ASSPPGVPFDEQF

j_gene: TRBJ2-3
v_gene: TRBV7-6
CDR3aa: ASSLALAGEDTQY

j_gene: TRBJ2-7
v_gene: TRBV6-2/TRBV6-3
CDR3aa: ASSYGTRGFEQY

j_gene: TRBJ1-5
v_gene: TRBV4-2
CDR3aa: ASSQGFTASQPQH

j_gene: TRBJ2-3
v_gene: TRBV4-3
CDR3aa: ASSQERDPTDTQY

j_gene: TRBJ1-3
v_gene: TRBV15
CDR3aa: ATSREKLQGPGNTIY

j_gene: TRBJ2-5
v_gene: TRBV12-3/TRBV12-4
CDR3aa: ASSPMGVGETQY

j_gene: TRBJ2-1
v_gene: TRBV4-1
CDR3aa: ASSQDGLQQF

j_gene: TRBJ1-1
v_gene: TRBV3-1
CDR3aa: ASSITGNTEAF

j_gene: TRBJ2-5
v_gene: TRBV7-2
CDR3aa: ASSTPGLQETQY

j_gene: TRBJ1-4
v_gene: TRBV6-5
CDR3aa: ASSYELPGRENEKLF

j_gene: TRBJ2-3
v_gene: TRBV20-1
CDR3aa: SARALAGGLDADTQY

j_gene: TRBJ1-1
v_gene: TRBV28
CDR3aa: ASSHTGAYMNTEAF

j_gene: TRBJ2-1
v_gene: TRBV5-1
CDR3aa: ASSLGQGAYNEQF

j_gene: TRBJ1-1
v_gene: TRBV6-2/TRBV6-3
CDR3aa: ASSYSGTTIEAF